This TCR beta chain comes out of a study of shared clonotypes between healthy human individuals. As to this clone: Antigen unknown.

Study-level results: Donor scarcity curtailed the genetic and exposure-history diversity represented herein. When compared with the clonotypes that were shared by all four sorted-subset donors, the non-shared clonotypes turned out to have lower generation probabilities. Relative to memory subsets, naive subsets generally showed larger estimated richness.

DNA at approximately 200 ng, around 30,000 T cell genomes, went into sorted-subset replicate PCRs. Assay used: immunoSEQ multiplex PCR; TCRdb lists only in-frame clones, some missing. This table has about 2.4 million clones, approximately 92% appearing once. The sample comprised naive CD4+ T cells sorted from blood. Subset noted: CD45RA+ positively selected. The receptor comes from a man between 18 and 29 years old in good health.

The CDR3 DNA is TGTGCCAGCAGTGAACCGCTCCCAGGGTACCAAGAGACCCAGTACTTC. Protein: CASSEPLPGYQETQYF. The J gene is TRBJ2-5, the V gene TRBV25-1, with D perhaps matching TRBD1 (5 bases). CDR1 and CDR2 (germline): MGHDK, SYGVNS. The CDR3 is 16 amino acids. V lost 2 bases to trimming and J lost 0 bases, with 13 bases between them.